These 27 T cell receptor beta chains originate from one sample sequenced in a study of cytomegalovirus exposure and HLA in healthy donors. Use of 60 Vbeta and 13 Jbeta primers characterized the PCR. Assay used: immunoSEQ multiplex PCR; TCRdb lists only in-frame clones, some missing. The sample lists over 85,000 clones, 65% to 80% seen once, with over 2.5% in the top ten. Material for sequencing was PBMCs. The source is a woman in her fifties or sixties in good health and CMV-seropositive.

This clone was recorded once. The chain recombines TRBV28 with TRBJ2-1; D call uncertain. Looked up from germline, CDR1 is MDHEN and CDR2 is SYDVKM. This CDR3 is built from 16 residues. V was clipped by 2 bases and J by 1 base, with 12 bases between them. The CDR3 is CASSLLTATSYNEQFF. The CDR3 nucleotides read TGTGCCAGCAGTTTACTAACAGCCACATCCTACAATGAGCAGTTCTTC. Full variable domain (missing parts from reference TRBV28 and TRBJ2-1): DVKVTQSSRYLVKRTGEKVFLECVQDMDHENMFWYRQDPGLGLRLIYFSYDVKMKEKGDIPEGYSVSREKKERFSLILESASTNQTSMYLCASSLLTATSYNEQFFGPGTRLTVL.

This chain joins TRBV30 and TRBJ1-5; a weak D match, TRBD1 (5 bases). This CDR3 is built from 14 residues. Germline-derived CDR1 and CDR2 are GTSNPN and SVGIG (reference sequence). Trimming left V 7 bases short and J 6 bases short, with 19 bases between. Written as DNA, the CDR3 is TGTGCCTCCTCGGGGGGGAGTGGTGGTCAGCCCCAGCATTTT. It codes for CASSGGSGGQPQHF.

This chain links TRBV12-5 with TRBJ1-2; 7 bases align to TRBD1. Germline lookup yields CDR1 LGHNT and CDR2 FRNRAP. The CDR3 has 15 amino acids. V lost 2 bases to trimming and J lost 2 bases; unmatched junction nucleotides: 5. The CDR3 coding sequence is TGTGCTAGTGGTTTGCCCCGGGGACAGAACTATGGCTACACCTTC. Protein sequence: CASGLPRGQNYGYTF.

V usage is TRBV7-9 and J usage is TRBJ1-1, with 12 bases lining up with TRBD1. The CDR3 loop spans 15 amino acids. The ends lost 2 bases at V and 11 bases at J; junction bases unmatched: 9. From germline, CDR1 is SEHNR and CDR2 FQNEAQ (reference sequence). In DNA, the CDR3 is TGTGCCAGCAGCTTATATTCGGGACAGGGGGCGCAGGCTTTCTTT. It encodes CASSLYSGQGAQAFF.

The chain employs TRBV28 and TRBJ1-4; D uncertain. V lost 3 bases and J 8 bases, leaving 4 bases between the germline ends. The length of the CDR3 is 11 residues. Germline V gene lookup returns CDR1 MDHEN and CDR2 SYDVKM. As DNA, the CDR3 is TGTGCCAGCAGTTTCGTAGAAAAACTGTTTTTT. This translates into CASSFVEKLFF.

This sequence joins TRBV7-2 and TRBJ2-1; D may be TRBD2 (5 bases). Trimming removed 1 base at V and 9 bases at J, with 10 bases between. The CDR3 totals 13 residues. The V gene's germline CDR1 is SGHTA and CDR2 FQGNSA. CDR3 DNA: TGTGCCAGCAGCTTAGTTGTAGCGCCTGAGCAGTTCTTC. Its protein is CASSLVVAPEQFF.

The rearrangement uses TRBV6-1 and TRBJ2-5, with 11 bases matching TRBD1. The DNA end lines up better with TRBJ2-7; the J call may be wrong. The length of the CDR3 is 15 residues. Germline loops: CDR1 MNHNS, CDR2 SASEGT. In DNA form, the CDR3 reads TGTGCCAGCAGAAGGGACAGGGGGAGCTCCTACGAGCAGTACTTC. Translation: CASRRDRGSSYEQYF.

This chain joins TRBV9 and TRBJ1-2; the D is unclear. CDR1 is SGDLS and CDR2 is YYNGEE in the germline V gene. This CDR3 comprises 14 residues. V gave up 3 bases and J gave up 7 bases, with 16 bases separating them. The CDR3 DNA reads TGTGCCAGCAGCGCAGGACTTATGGGAAGTGGCTACACCTTC. Translating gives CASSAGLMGSGYTF.

The rearrangement joins TRBV5-1 to TRBJ2-5, with a possible D match to TRBD1 (5 bases). The assigned J gene may be wrong: the sequence end matches TRBJ2-7 better. Germline V gives CDR1 SGHRS, CDR2 YFSETQ. This CDR3 is built from 13 residues. The CDR3 region has the DNA TGCGCCAGCACCACAGGACCTAGACGCGAGCAGTACTTC. Encoded protein: CASTTGPRREQYF.

This clone was picked up a small number of times. The V call is TRBV2, the J call TRBJ2-1; D gene unclear. The CDR3 sequence is 14 residues long. Trimming took 3 bases from V and 8 from J, leaving 14 bases between them. Germline loops: CDR1 SNHLY, CDR2 FYNNEI. The CDR3 DNA follows: TGTGCCAGCAGTGAGCCTAGGAATGGCGATGAGCAGTTCTTC. It specifies CASSEPRNGDEQFF.

A note on this clone: The sample holds other DNA sequences that translate to the same CDR3. The chain combines TRBV6-5 with TRBJ1-5, with D possibly being TRBD1 (5 bases). Germline-derived CDR1 and CDR2 are MNHEY and SVGAGI. The CDR3 extends over 15 amino acids. V was shortened by 5 bases and J by 2 bases, with 13 bases between the two germline ends. The CDR3 DNA reads TGTGCCAGCAGTCCCACAGGTGGTGGCAATCAGCCCCAGCATTTT. This codes for CASSPTGGGNQPQHF.

This chain joins TRBV2 and TRBJ1-4; tentatively, D is TRBD1 (6 bases). The CDR3 spans 15 residues. Germline assignment: CDR1 SNHLY and CDR2 FYNNEI. Trimming took 6 bases from V and 8 from J, leaving 19 bases between them. The CDR3 DNA is TGTGCCAGCAGCGATGGGGTGACAGGTAGCGAAAAACTGTTTTTT. Translating gives CASSDGVTGSEKLFF.

This clone was detected once. J is TRBJ2-7 and V is TRBV6-1; 9 bases are shared with TRBD2. The CDR3 is 13 residues long. V was clipped by 11 bases and J by 4 bases; unmatched bases: 9. Germline-derived CDR1 and CDR2 are MNHNS and SASEGT. Here the CDR3 reads CAAAKREDYEQYF. The CDR3 DNA sequence: TGTGCCGCGGCAAAGCGGGAGGATTACGAGCAGTACTTC.

The V and J genes are TRBV28 and TRBJ2-1, with 9 nucleotides matching TRBD2. Germline-derived CDR1 and CDR2 are MDHEN and SYDVKM. CDR3 length: 13 amino acids. V trimming: 6 bases; J trimming: 6 bases; junction bases outside the gene matches: 3. CDR3: CASRLAGSNEQFF. CDR3 nucleotide sequence: TGTGCCAGCAGGCTAGCGGGAAGCAATGAGCAGTTCTTC.

The V call is TRBV28, the J call TRBJ2-7, with 13 nucleotides matching TRBD2. The ends lost 3 bases at V and 3 bases at J; junction bases unmatched: 11. The germline CDR1 and CDR2 sequences are MDHEN and SYDVKM. CDR3 size: 18 residues. CDR3 sequence (DNA): TGTGCCAGCAGTTTTCTCGGACTAGCGGGAGTCGGGATCTACGAGCAGTACTTC. It specifies CASSFLGLAGVGIYEQYF.

The chain uses TRBV7-6 and TRBJ2-7, with 8 bases fitting TRBD2. The germline V gene encodes CDR1 SGHVS and CDR2 FNYEAQ. The J segment lost 1 base and the V segment lost 0 bases, leaving 14 bases of the junction unmatched. This CDR3 comprises 19 residues. CDR3 sequence reads: CASSLAPSGSFPLSYEQYF. CDR3 sequence (DNA): TGTGCCAGCAGCTTAGCCCCCAGCGGGAGCTTCCCCCTATCCTACGAGCAGTACTTC.

CDR3 sequence: CASSTGLAGDPTYEQYF. CDR3 nucleotides: TGTGCCAGTAGTACCGGACTAGCGGGAGATCCAACGTACGAGCAGTACTTC. The V and J genes are TRBV19 and TRBJ2-7; TRBD2 agrees at 13 bases. V lost 4 bases and J lost 4; bases outside the gene matches: 10. Germline V gives CDR1 LNHDA, CDR2 SQIVND (reference sequence). The CDR3 length is 17 residues.

The V gene is TRBV30, the J gene TRBJ2-1; 11 bases are shared with TRBD1. CDR1 GTSNPN and CDR2 SVGIG come from the germline V gene (reference sequence). The CDR3 spans 17 residues. V was clipped by 2 bases and J by 0 bases; unmatched bases: 6. CDR3 in DNA: TGTGCCTGGAGTTCCGGACAGGGGGCGAGCTCCTACAATGAGCAGTTCTTC. Protein sequence: CAWSSGQGASSYNEQFF.

In regard to this clone: Germline and junction disagree at one end, which may indicate a read error. Other nucleotide sequences from this sample produce the same CDR3. The chain joins TRBV6-4 to TRBJ1-5; 7 nucleotides line up with TRBD1. Germline loops: CDR1 MRHNA, CDR2 SNTAGT. The CDR3 contains 14 residues. The CDR3 spells CASNRDREEQPQHF. CDR3 DNA sequence: TGCGCCAGCAACCGAGACAGGGAGGAACAGCCCCAGCATTTT.

The chain joins TRBV7-6 to TRBJ1-1; TRBD1 might be the D (5 bases). Germline CDR1 SGHVS, CDR2 FNYEAQ. This CDR3 spans 15 amino acids. V was trimmed by 5 bases and J by 0 bases, leaving 13 bases between them. The CDR3 coding sequence is TGTGCCAGCAGCCCGCGACAGACCGTGAACACTGAAGCTTTCTTT. Its protein is CASSPRQTVNTEAFF.

This clone was detected only a few times. The rearrangement links TRBV11-3 to TRBJ2-1, with D perhaps matching TRBD1 (6 bases). The CDR3 is 13 residues long. CDR1 and CDR2 (germline): SGHNT, YENEEA. Trimming pared 6 bases from V and 6 bases from J, leaving 12 bases between. CDR3 sequence (DNA): TGTGCCAGCAGACGGGCAGGGGCCAATGAGCAGTTCTTC. Amino acids: CASRRAGANEQFF.

This chain connects TRBV19 to TRBJ2-6, with D hard to call. CDR1 LNHDA and CDR2 SQIVND come from the germline V gene (reference sequence). The V end lost 3 bases, the J end lost 1 base, and 7 bases lay between the germline ends. The CDR3 sequence is 15 residues long. The CDR3 loop reads CASSIITSGANVLTF. Written as DNA, the CDR3 is TGTGCCAGTAGTATCATAACATCTGGGGCCAACGTCCTGACTTTC.

The rearrangement links TRBV9 to TRBJ2-3; 12 nucleotides align to TRBD1. The V gene's germline CDR1 is SGDLS and CDR2 YYNGEE. There are 15 residues in the CDR3. Germline trimming cut 0 bases from V and 7 bases from J; bases unmatched to any gene: 3. In DNA, the CDR3 is TGTGCCAGCAGCGTAGTTGGGACAGGGGGCAATACGCAGTATTTT. Protein sequence: CASSVVGTGGNTQYF.

This clone was seen a single time. The chain links TRBV5-1 to TRBJ1-2, with TRBD1 matching over 11 bases. Germline loops: CDR1 SGHRS, CDR2 YFSETQ. The CDR3 has 17 residues. The V gene end was trimmed by 1 base and the J gene end by 4 bases; junction bases not matched to a gene: 9. The CDR3 here is CASSLRTGGEGLYGYTF. The CDR3 region has the DNA TGCGCCAGCAGCTTGAGGACAGGGGGCGAAGGACTCTATGGCTACACCTTC.

A few counts support this clone. The V gene is TRBV5-1, the J gene TRBJ2-6; D not resolved. CDR1 SGHRS and CDR2 YFSETQ come from the germline V gene. V lost 4 bases and J 0 bases, leaving 8 bases between the germline ends. The CDR3 is 15 amino acids. The CDR3 coding sequence is TGCGCCAGCAGCGCTCGAGCCTCTGGGGCCAACGTCCTGACTTTC. Protein sequence: CASSARASGANVLTF. Using reference TRBV5-1 and TRBJ2-6 for the parts outside the CDR3, the full variable domain is KAGVTQTPRYLIKTRGQQVTLSCSPISGHRSVSWYQQTPGQGLQFLFEYFSETQRNKGNFPGRFSGRQFSNSRSEMNVSTLELGDSALYLCASSARASGANVLTFGAGSRLTVL.

CDR3 sequence: CASSRPSARGASGTQYF. The CDR3 DNA sequence: TGTGCCAGCAGCAGGCCTTCCGCCAGGGGCGCAAGTGGGACCCAGTACTTC. V gene TRBV9 combines with J gene TRBJ2-5, with D perhaps matching TRBD1 (6 bases). The germline V gene has CDR1 SGDLS and CDR2 YYNGEE. V lost 4 bases to trimming and J lost 7 bases, with 26 bases between them. The CDR3 extends over 17 amino acids.

About this clone itself: A far larger clone is off by one base, so a read error is likely. The chain uses TRBV4-2 and TRBJ1-3, with 7 nucleotides matching TRBD1. With V trimmed by 1 base and J by 6 bases, 3 bases remained unmatched. The CDR3 length is 14 residues. Germline V gene lookup returns CDR1 LGHNA and CDR2 YNFKEQ. The CDR3 region is CASSQVTGVNTIYF. The DNA of the CDR3 is TGTGCCAGCAGCCAAGTCACAGGGGTAAACACCATATATTTT.